This passage covers 25 T cell receptor beta chains from one sample sequenced in a study of tumor-infiltrating lymphocytes in primary liver carcinoma. Unsorted whole blood yielded the blood RNA, and germline DNA was also extracted. A constant-region primer served to make TCR beta cDNA from 500 to 550 ng total RNA. Three nested multiplex PCR rounds, a slightly modified ARM-PCR method, built the TCR beta libraries. Primers for the first two PCR rounds were TRBV1-TRBV30 forward primers and a C-beta reverse primer (roughly 10 cycles per round). Each CDR3 protein is one row after TCRdb ran MiXCR on the multiplex PCR reads. The profile shows 300,000 to 400,000 distinct CDR3 sequences, roughly 60% of them singletons. The sequenced sample consisted of peripheral blood. The receptors stem from a man aged 35 to 55 with primary liver carcinoma and hepatitis B virus infection.

With regard to this clonotype: The junction differs from germline at one of its ends, possibly a read error. The chain couples TRBV7-8 to TRBJ2-1; D perhaps matches TRBD1 (5 bases). The CDR3 consists of 14 residues. CDR1 is SGHVS, CDR2 FQNEAQ, per germline. DNA of the CDR3: TGTGCCAGTACAGGAAAGCTCTCCTACGATGAGCAGTTCTTC. It encodes CASTGKLSYDEQFF.

The chain has TRBV30 and TRBJ2-7; D gene uncertain. Germline-derived CDR1 and CDR2 are GTSNPN and SVGIG (reference sequence). The V end was cut by 4 bases, the J end by 6 bases, with 10 bases between. This CDR3 is 11 amino acids long. The CDR3 sequence: CAWNSVTEQYV. The CDR3 bases are TGTGCCTGGAACAGCGTAACCGAGCAGTACGTC.

To note about this clonotype: This may be a read error, as it is one base from a much larger clone. This rearrangement joins TRBV24-1 to TRBJ2-1, with D maybe TRBD2 (6 bases). Germline V gene sequence: CDR1 KGHDR, CDR2 SFDVKD. The CDR3 runs 12 residues. The CDR3 sequence is CVTSVGGHEQFF. DNA for the CDR3: TGTGTCACCAGTGTGGGGGGACATGAGCAGTTCTTC.

Regarding this clonotype: At one boundary the junction diverges from the germline segment, which might be a read error. The CDR3 is CTSSPDFRAETQYF. The CDR3 coding sequence is TGTACCAGCAGCCCTGATTTCAGGGCGGAGACCCAGTACTTC. This sequence joins TRBV12-3 or TRBV12-4 and TRBJ2-5, with TRBD1 as a possible D gene (5 bases). This CDR3 is 14 amino acids long.

Of note for this clonotype: A much larger clone lies one base from this, so it may be a read error. The chain couples TRBV6-5 to TRBJ1-2; maybe TRBD1 (5 bases). V dropped 4 bases and J dropped 4 bases, with 19 bases sitting between them. This CDR3 is built from 16 residues. Germline lookup yields CDR1 MNHEY and CDR2 SVGAGI. For the CDR3, the DNA is TGTGCCAGCAGTTTTACCGGGACCAAGTCGTCCTATGGCTACACCTTC. Its translation: CASSFTGTKSSYGYTF.

This clonotype appeared a single time. This may arise from a read error, as a much more abundant clone is one base away. It is likely a read error, because the conserved phenylalanine at the end of the CDR3 is missing. This sequence joins TRBV7-9 and TRBJ2-1; the match to TRBD2 covers 7 bases. The trim removed 0 bases at V and 5 bases at J, leaving 1 base unmatched. This CDR3 is built from 14 residues. Looked up from germline, CDR1 is SEHNR and CDR2 is FQNEAQ (reference sequence). In DNA, the CDR3 is TGTGCCAGCAGCTTAGCGGGAGGGCACAATGAGCAGTTCTAC. It specifies CASSLAGGHNEQFY.

This clonotype came up a few times. Since a much larger clone is just one base distant, this may be a read error. The V and J genes are TRBV7-9 and TRBJ2-2; 7 positions agree with TRBD1. The CDR3 runs 15 residues. Germline V gene sequence: CDR1 SEHNR, CDR2 FQNEAQ (reference sequence). CDR3 amino acids: CASRPGTANSGELFF. The DNA of the CDR3 is TGTGCCAGCAGACCCGGGACAGCGAACTCCGGGGAGCTGTTTTTT.

Ten or more counts support this clonotype. The rearrangement links TRBV7-9 to TRBJ1-5, with 7 nucleotides matching TRBD1. The germline V gene encodes CDR1 SEHNR and CDR2 FQNEAQ (reference sequence). The CDR3 totals 15 residues. Germline trimming cut 5 bases from V and 6 bases from J; bases unmatched to any gene: 10. This chain's CDR3 is CASSREAAGGQPQHF. CDR3 nucleotide sequence: TGTGCCAGCAGCCGAGAGGCGGCAGGGGGTCAGCCCCAGCATTTT.

About this clonotype itself: At one boundary the junction diverges from the germline segment, which might be a read error. The chain is built from TRBV5-1 and TRBJ2-1; D may be TRBD2 (6 bases). The germline V gene has CDR1 SGHRS and CDR2 YFSETQ. There are 17 residues in the CDR3. DNA for the CDR3: TGTGCCAGCAGCTCAGGCACTATAGCGGAGAGCGCCAATGAGCAGTTCTTC. It specifies CASSSGTIAESANEQFF.

This clonotype showed up just a few times. The chain employs TRBV6-5 and TRBJ2-1, with D perhaps matching TRBD2 (5 bases). CDR3 length: 16 residues. With 5 bases removed from V and 7 bases from J, the gap between germline ends came to 21 bases. Germline loops: CDR1 MNHEY, CDR2 SVGAGI. CDR3: CASSLADYGSGNEQFF. CDR3 DNA: TGTGCCAGCAGTCTAGCCGACTATGGGAGTGGGAATGAGCAGTTCTTC.

This clonotype has more than one count but fewer than ten. This chain links TRBV5-1 with TRBJ2-7; D not resolved. This CDR3 is built from 14 residues. V dropped 4 bases and J dropped 1 base, with 12 bases sitting between them. Per germline, CDR1 SGHRS and CDR2 YFSETQ. The CDR3, as DNA: TGCGCCAGCAGCGGTACAGTAGAGTCCTACGAGCAGTACTTC. Its translation: CASSGTVESYEQYF.

Ten or more counts support this clonotype. The chain uses TRBV6-1 and TRBJ1-5; D unresolved. The CDR3 extends over 14 amino acids. Germline assignment: CDR1 MNHNS and CDR2 SASEGT. V shed 2 bases and J shed 4 bases, with 9 bases lying between them. The CDR3 reads CASSENGYNQPQHF. The CDR3 nucleotides read TGTGCCAGCAGTGAAAATGGGTATAATCAGCCCCAGCATTTT.

The chain couples TRBV29-1 to TRBJ2-5; TRBD1 agrees at 10 bases. The trim removed 7 bases at V and 5 bases at J, leaving 7 bases unmatched. Germline-derived CDR1 and CDR2 are SQVTM and ANQGSEA. The CDR3 consists of 13 residues. The CDR3 loop reads CSDTTGGDETQYF. The CDR3 DNA follows: TGCAGCGACACGACAGGGGGCGACGAGACCCAGTACTTC.

This clonotype showed up just once. The genes are TRBV29-1 and TRBJ2-7; D remains unclear. The CDR3 has 15 residues. In germline, CDR1 is SQVTM, CDR2 ANQGSEA. CDR3: CNVPLSGQKESEQYF. In DNA form, the CDR3 reads TGCAACGTGCCCTTGTCAGGCCAGAAGGAGTCCGAACAGTACTTC.

This clonotype was detected only a few times. A junction boundary mismatches the germline segment, possibly from a read error. This sequence joins TRBV6-5 and TRBJ1-1; a weak D match, TRBD1 (5 bases). In germline, CDR1 is MNHEY, CDR2 SVGAGI. The CDR3 has 13 residues. This CDR3 is CATGVPGNTEALF. The CDR3 DNA reads as TGTGCCACGGGGGTCCCGGGGAACACTGAAGCTTTATTT.

Comments on this clonotype: A clone one base away is much larger, so this may be a read error. The J gene is TRBJ2-2, the V gene TRBV6-2 or TRBV6-3; 13 positions match TRBD2. Germline CDR1 MNHEY, CDR2 SVGEGT. The CDR3 runs to 18 residues. V shed 5 bases, J shed 3 bases, and the junction held 9 bases outside the gene matches. The chain's CDR3 is CASSERTSGSADTGELFF. The CDR3 region has the DNA TGTGCCAGCAGTGAAAGGACTAGCGGGAGCGCGGACACCGGGGAGCTGTTTTTT.

This clonotype was seen just once. DNA for the CDR3: TGTGCCAGCACCTTATCGGAGGCTCTCCGTCAGCCCCAGCATTTT. Protein sequence: CASTLSEALRQPQHF. V gene TRBV28 combines with J gene TRBJ1-5, with no clear D. V was clipped by 7 bases and J by 6 bases, with 19 bases between them. Germline lookup yields CDR1 MDHEN and CDR2 SYDVKM. CDR3 size: 15 residues. Complete variable domain (other parts from reference TRBV28 and TRBJ1-5): DVKVTQSSRYLVKRTGEKVFLECVQDMDHENMFWYRQDPGLGLRLIYFSYDVKMKEKGDIPEGYSVSREKKERFSLILESASTNQTSMYLCASTLSEALRQPQHFGDGTRLSIL.

A note on this clonotype: The germline gene is not matched at one end of the junction; a read error may be the cause. The chain uses TRBV11-3 and TRBJ2-1; 9 bases fit TRBD2. CDR3 length equals 15 residues. CDR1 and CDR2 from the germline V gene are SGHNT and YENEEA. CDR3 protein: CATSETSGAYNEQLF. The CDR3 bases are TGTGCCACCAGCGAGACTAGCGGAGCATACAATGAGCAGCTCTTC.

This clonotype appeared many times. The chain has TRBV11-2 and TRBJ2-7; possible D gene TRBD2, 6 bases. Germline values: CDR1 SGHAT, CDR2 FQNNGV. The CDR3 covers 15 residues. V was cut by 3 bases and J by 3 bases, with 15 bases left in between. The CDR3 DNA reads as TGTGCCAGCAGCTTGGTGGGACTTGCAAGCTACGAGCAGTACTTC. Translation gives CASSLVGLASYEQYF.

The chain combines TRBV6-5 with TRBJ1-2; 8 bases align to TRBD1. The CDR3 extends over 15 amino acids. The ends lost 6 bases at V and 5 bases at J; junction bases unmatched: 11. The germline V gene has CDR1 MNHEY and CDR2 SVGAGI. The CDR3 spells CASSELGQANYGYTF. Here the CDR3 DNA reads TGTGCCAGCAGCGAGCTGGGACAGGCCAATTATGGCTACACCTTC.

For this clonotype: The junction departs from germline at one end; a sequencing error may be responsible. The chain carries TRBV5-6 and TRBJ2-1; TRBD2 agrees at 7 bases. Germline loops: CDR1 SGHDT, CDR2 YYEEEE. CDR3 length: 16 amino acids. The CDR3 DNA sequence: TGTGCCAACAGCTTGGTTGCGGGAGATGGGGGCAATGAGCAGTTCTTC. Its translation is CANSLVAGDGGNEQFF.

Worth noting for this clonotype: Without the conserved terminal phenylalanine or tryptophan, this CDR3 likely stems from a read error. The genes are TRBV28 and TRBJ1-1; D gene ambiguous. The CDR3 loop spans 12 amino acids. Germline loops: CDR1 MDHEN, CDR2 SYDVKM. The CDR3 nucleotides are TGTGCCAGCAATTTAAGGGCGACTGAAGCTTTCTCT. Translation: CASNLRATEAFS.

On this clonotype itself: A much larger clone lies one base from this, so it may be a read error. The V and J genes are TRBV6-2 or TRBV6-3 and TRBJ2-2; 9 nucleotides agree with TRBD2. The CDR3 is made up of 15 amino acids. CDR1 is MNHEY and CDR2 is SVGEGT in the germline V gene. CDR3 DNA sequence: TGTGTCAGCAGCCTAGGGACTAGCCAGTCCGGGGAGCTGTTTTTT. It codes for CVSSLGTSQSGELFF.

This clonotype was observed many times. The chain is built from TRBV6-2 or TRBV6-3 and TRBJ2-2, with 9 bases lining up with TRBD2. The CDR3 extends over 18 amino acids. The V segment lost 0 bases and the J segment 0 bases; nucleotides outside the gene matches: 5. Germline V gene data show CDR1 as MNHEY and CDR2 as SVGEGT. This chain's CDR3 is CASSYSPSGKANTGELFF. In nucleotides, the CDR3 is TGTGCCAGCAGTTACTCCCCTAGCGGGAAAGCGAACACCGGGGAGCTGTTTTTT.

This chain uses TRBV12-5 with TRBJ2-2; no clear D. CDR1 is LGHNT and CDR2 is FRNRAP in the germline V gene. The CDR3 runs 11 residues. Trimming stripped 6 bases from V and 9 bases from J, with 8 bases between. The CDR3 loop reads CASGRNRELFF. DNA of the CDR3: TGTGCTAGTGGCCGTAACAGGGAGCTGTTTTTT.